The T cell receptor (beta chain) described here comes from a study of breast tumors, draining lymph nodes, adjacent tissues. Study results and caveats: Luminal-like breast cancer showed significantly higher tumor–nontumor repertoire similarity than basal-like. Most tumor T cells seemingly derive from lymph node, then expand in tumor. Tumor repertoires ranked between lymph nodes and nontumor tissue in diversity, with V and J gene preferences.

In TCRdb, the multiplex PCR reads were re-called with MiXCR into one record per CDR3 protein. The data contain around 25,000 distinct CDR3 sequences, around 23% of them seen just once; the ten biggest clones take up 13%. Germline CDR1 reads SGHVS; CDR2 reads FQNEAQ. The CDR3 is made up of 15 amino acids. V lost 5 bases to trimming and J lost 0 bases, with 11 bases between them. This clonotype showed up many times. As yet, its antigen is unknown. The sequence was collected from a female donor with breast cancer. Some clones in this sample may be carry-over from other donors' samples. Source material: breast tumor tissue. The genes are TRBV7-8 and TRBJ1-5, with a tentative D call TRBD1 (6 bases). CDR3 residues: CASSATGFSNQPQHF. The CDR3 region has the DNA TGTGCCAGCAGCGCGACAGGATTTAGCAATCAGCCCCAGCATTTT.